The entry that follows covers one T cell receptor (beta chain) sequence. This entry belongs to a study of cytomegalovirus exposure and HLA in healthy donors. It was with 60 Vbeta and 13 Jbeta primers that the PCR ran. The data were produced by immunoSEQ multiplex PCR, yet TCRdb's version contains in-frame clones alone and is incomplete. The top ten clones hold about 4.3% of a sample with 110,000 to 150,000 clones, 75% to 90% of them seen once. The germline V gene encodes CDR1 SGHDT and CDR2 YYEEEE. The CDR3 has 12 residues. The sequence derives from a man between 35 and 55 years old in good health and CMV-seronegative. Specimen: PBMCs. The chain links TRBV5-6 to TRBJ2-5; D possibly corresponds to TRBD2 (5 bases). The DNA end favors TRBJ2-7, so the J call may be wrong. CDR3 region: CASSSGDYEQYF. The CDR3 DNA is TGTGCCAGCAGCTCCGGGGATTACGAGCAGTACTTC.